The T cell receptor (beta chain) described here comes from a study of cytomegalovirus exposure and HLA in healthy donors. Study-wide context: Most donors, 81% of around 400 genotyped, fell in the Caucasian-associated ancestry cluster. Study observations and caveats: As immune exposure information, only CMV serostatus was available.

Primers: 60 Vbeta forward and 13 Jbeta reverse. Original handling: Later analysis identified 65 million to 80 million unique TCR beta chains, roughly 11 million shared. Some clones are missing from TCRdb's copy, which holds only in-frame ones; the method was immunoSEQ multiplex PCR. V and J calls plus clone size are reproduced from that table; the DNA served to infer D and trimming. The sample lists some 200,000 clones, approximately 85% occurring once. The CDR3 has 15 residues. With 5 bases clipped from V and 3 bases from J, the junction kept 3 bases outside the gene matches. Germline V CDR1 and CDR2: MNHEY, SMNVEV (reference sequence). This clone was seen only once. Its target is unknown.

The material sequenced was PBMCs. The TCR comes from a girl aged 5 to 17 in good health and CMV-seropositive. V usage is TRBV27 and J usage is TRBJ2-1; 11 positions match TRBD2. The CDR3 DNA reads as TGTGCCAGCAGTGGTGGACTAGCGGGCTACAATGAGCAGTTCTTC. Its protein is CASSGGLAGYNEQFF.